A selection of T cell receptor beta chains follows, all from one sample in a study of T cell responses to AZD1222 COVID-19 vaccine. TCRdb's table, derived via immunoSEQ multiplex PCR, lists solely in-frame clones and lacks some. The sample has 45,000 to 70,000 clones; 70% to 90% are singletons. The sequencing used peripheral blood, collected on day 0 of AZD1222 vaccination. These receptors were collected from an adult in good health. Each CDR3 is given with its conserved first and last residue. A D gene is named only where the DNA matches it firmly. Clone size, where shown, is once, few, many, or a class for clones that have expanded.

-	TRBJ1-1	TRBV18	once	TGTGCCAGCTCACCCCCGGGATTGAACACTGAAGCTTTCTTT	CASSPPGLNTEAFF
-	TRBJ1-2	TRBV28	-	TGTGCCAGCACCCAAACAAGGGGCCCCTATGGCTACACCTTC	CASTQTRGPYGYTF
-	TRBJ2-6	TRBV11-2	few	TGTGCCAGCAGCTTAAACGTGGGGAGCTCTGGGGCCAACGTCCTGACTTTC	CASSLNVGSSGANVLTF
-	TRBJ1-1	TRBV7-2	-	TGTGCCAGCAGCGACCGCAGGGGCGCGGACACTGAAGCTTTCTTT	CASSDRRGADTEAFF
-	TRBJ1-3	TRBV2	-	TGTGCCAGCAGTGAACTGGGGAAATTGGGAAACACCATATATTTT	CASSELGKLGNTIYF
-	TRBJ2-1	TRBV7-2	-	TGTGCCAGCAGCTTCCGGGCGTTAGATGAGCAGTTCTTC	CASSFRALDEQFF
-	TRBJ1-2	TRBV10-3	-	TGTGCCATCAGTGATGGGGGTTATGGCTACACCTTC	CAISDGGYGYTF
-	TRBJ1-2	TRBV6-2/TRBV6-3	-	TGTGCCAGCAGTTACTCGAGTATCCCATCCGGGACGTCCTATGGCTACACCTTC	CASSYSSIPSGTSYGYTF
-	TRBJ2-5	TRBV7-3	-	TGTGCCAGCAGCGTGGTCGGAGGGTACAGTATTGAGACCCAGTACTTC	CASSVVGGYSIETQYF
-	TRBJ2-3	TRBV6-1	-	TGTGCCAGCAGTGAAGGAACAGGTAGAGATACGCAGTATTTT	CASSEGTGRDTQYF
-	TRBJ1-2	TRBV5-6	-	TGTGCCAGCATCCGACGTGGCAGGCTTTTCTATGGCTACACCTTC	CASIRRGRLFYGYTF
-	TRBJ1-2	TRBV29-1	few	TGCAGCGTTGAATACTCGACCCTCTTCTATGGCTACACCTTC	CSVEYSTLFYGYTF
-	TRBJ1-5	TRBV7-2	-	TGTGCCAGCAGCTTGTCACAGGGCCTCAATCAGCCCCAGCATTTT	CASSLSQGLNQPQHF
-	TRBJ1-2	TRBV24-1	-	TGTGCCACCAGTGACCTAACTCAGAACTATGGCTACACCTTC	CATSDLTQNYGYTF
-	TRBJ1-2	TRBV29-1	-	TGCAGCGGGAGAAGGGAGGGAGTTGAGGGCTACACCTTC	CSGRREGVEGYTF
-	TRBJ2-1	TRBV5-1	-	TGCGCCAGCAGCTTGGAGTTGGGCGATGAGCAGTTCTTC	CASSLELGDEQFF
-	TRBJ2-5	TRBV29-1	once	TGCAGCGTTGGCCACCAAGAGACCCAGTACTTC	CSVGHQETQYF
-	TRBJ2-7	TRBV19	-	TGTGCCAGTAGCCCCACAGGGAACATCCACGAGCAGTACTTC	CASSPTGNIHEQYF
TRBD1	TRBJ2-7	TRBV7-9	-	TGTGCCAGCAGCTTAGCCCGGGACAGGGGTTACGAGCAGTACTTC	CASSLARDRGYEQYF
-	TRBJ1-1	TRBV12-3/TRBV12-4	-	TGTGCCAGCAGTTCCAAAGTAGGGGTTGAAGCTTTCTTT	CASSSKVGVEAFF
-	TRBJ2-5	TRBV18	-	TGTGCCAGCTCACCAATTCAAGAGACCCAGTACTTC	CASSPIQETQYF
-	TRBJ2-3	TRBV29-1	-	TGCAGCGTTGAAAGGGGCCCCGATACGCAGTATTTT	CSVERGPDTQYF
-	TRBJ2-7	TRBV11-2	-	TGTGCCAGCAGCTTAGTACCTCCGTCGCAGTACTTC	CASSLVPPSQYF
-	TRBJ1-5	TRBV28	-	TGTGCCAGCAGTACAGGGTATAATCAGCCCCAGCATTTT	CASSTGYNQPQHF
TRBD1	TRBJ2-7	TRBV6-5	-	TGTGCCAGCAGTTACAGGGGGCGCGGGTACGAGCAGTACTTC	CASSYRGRGYEQYF
-	TRBJ2-5	TRBV9	-	TGTGCCAGCAGCGTACGGACAGGAGGGGAGACCCAGTACTTC	CASSVRTGGETQYF
-	TRBJ1-4	TRBV27	-	TGTGCCAGCAGTACCTGGACAGCCAATAATGAAAAACTGTTTTTT	CASSTWTANNEKLFF
TRBD2	TRBJ2-7	TRBV10-3	few	TGTGCCATCAGTGTGGGGACTAGCGTCTACGAGCAGTACTTC	CAISVGTSVYEQYF
-	TRBJ1-2	TRBV15	-	TGTGCCACCCGGACATCAAGAAACTATGGCTACACCTTC	CATRTSRNYGYTF
-	TRBJ1-2	TRBV6-6	few	TGTGCCAGCAGCCAAAGGACACCCTATGGCTACACCTTC	CASSQRTPYGYTF
TRBD1	TRBJ2-7	TRBV19	-	TGTGCCAGTAGTATAGAGGACAGGGGGACTGAGCAGTACTTC	CASSIEDRGTEQYF
-	TRBJ1-5	TRBV28	-	TGTGCCAGCAGGTTTCAGGGATTGGATCAGCCCCAGCATTTT	CASRFQGLDQPQHF
-	TRBJ1-3	TRBV19	-	TGTGCCAGTAGCACGACCTACAGTGACCCAGGAAACACCATATATTTT	CASSTTYSDPGNTIYF